The source of this T cell receptor beta chain is a study of tumor-infiltrating lymphocytes in primary liver carcinoma. The CDR3 has 13 residues. CDR1 is MDHEN and CDR2 is SYDVKM in the germline V gene. TCR beta cDNA was reverse-transcribed from roughly 520 ng of total RNA. The reaction used a constant-region primer and ProtoScript II reverse transcriptase. Three rounds of nested multiplex PCR with slightly modified ARM-PCR produced TCR beta libraries. In the first two PCR rounds, TRBV1-TRBV30 forward primers were paired with a C-beta reverse primer, and each round lasted roughly 9 cycles. TCRdb reprocessed the multiplex PCR reads via MiXCR and lists one record per CDR3 protein. The sample contains tens of thousands of distinct CDR3 sequences, 55% to 85% of which appear only once. Notes on this clonotype: A junction boundary mismatches the germline segment, possibly from a read error.

The source material, roughly 20-31 mg of unsorted bulk tissue, was used to co-extract RNA and DNA. Specimen: liver tumor tissue from sampling region 1. Subset denoted: tumor region T1, superior pole. The receptor comes from a man aged 35 to 55 with primary liver carcinoma and hepatitis B virus infection. This chain connects TRBV28 to TRBJ2-4; TRBD2 might be the D (6 bases). The CDR3 nucleotides read TGTGCCAGTCTAGCGCCGGCCAAAAACATGCAGTACTTC. This sequence encodes CASLAPAKNMQYF.